What follows is one TCR beta chain and its context. No antigen is known for it. The sample originates from a study of cytomegalovirus exposure and HLA in healthy donors. Findings and limits, study-wide: About 87% or about 30% of the time was how often most TCR beta V segments were productive, according to an earlier analysis. The investigators catalogued 164 TCR beta chains as cytomegalovirus-associated. In a later analysis, HLA-associated TCR beta chains were more clonally expanded than equally common others.

This CDR3 spans 16 amino acids. The germline V gene has CDR1 KGHSH and CDR2 LQKENI. Trimming cost V 2 bases and J 6 bases; bases outside gene matches: 8. The PCR ran on 60 Vbeta and 13 Jbeta primers. Some clones are missing from TCRdb's copy, which holds only in-frame ones; the method was immunoSEQ multiplex PCR. Of more than 150,000 clones listed, about four fifths were seen once; the top ten hold roughly 2%. This sequence was found in a woman aged 25 to 39 in good health and CMV-seronegative. V and J are TRBV18 and TRBJ1-4; 8 bases line up with TRBD1. Sequencing input: PBMCs. The CDR3, as DNA: TGTGCCAGCTCACCATATGACAGGGGATATGATGAAAAACTGTTTTTT. It specifies CASSPYDRGYDEKLFF.